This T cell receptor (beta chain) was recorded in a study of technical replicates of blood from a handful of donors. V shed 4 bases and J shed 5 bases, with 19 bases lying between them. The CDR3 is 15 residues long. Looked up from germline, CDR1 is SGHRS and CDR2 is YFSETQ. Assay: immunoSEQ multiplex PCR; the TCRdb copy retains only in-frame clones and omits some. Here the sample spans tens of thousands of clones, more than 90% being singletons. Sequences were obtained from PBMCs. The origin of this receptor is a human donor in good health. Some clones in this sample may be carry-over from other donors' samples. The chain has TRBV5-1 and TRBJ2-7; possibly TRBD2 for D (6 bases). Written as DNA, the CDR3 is TGCGCCAGCAGCCTAGGAGGGGTTCCCCCTAACGAGCAGTACTTC. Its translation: CASSLGGVPPNEQYF.